These T cell receptor beta chains were read from a single sample in a study of blood T cell repertoires in COVID-19. The table came from immunoSEQ multiplex PCR; TCRdb's copy has only in-frame clones and leaves some out. The top ten hold around 7% of the sample, which has some 250,000 clones, 80% to 90% seen once. The sample comprised peripheral blood. Receptors originate from an elderly woman with COVID-19, enrolled during active disease. Both conserved end residues are part of each CDR3. The order of the fields is J gene, V gene, D gene, clone size, CDR3 DNA, CDR3 protein. A D gene is named only where the DNA matches it firmly. Rows give clone size only sometimes, using once, few, many, or a class for an expanded clone.

J gene: TRBJ1-6
V gene: TRBV27
D gene: TRBD1
clone size: once
CDR3 DNA: TGTGCCAGCAGTTTATCACCACCGGGACAGCCCCTCCACTTT
CDR3 protein: CASSLSPPGQPLHF

J gene: TRBJ2-3
V gene: TRBV6-6
D gene: -
clone size: -
CDR3 DNA: TGTGCCAGCAGTAAGGGGGGGGCCACAGATACGCAGTATTTT
CDR3 protein: CASSKGGATDTQYF

J gene: TRBJ1-3
V gene: TRBV10-1
D gene: -
clone size: once
CDR3 DNA: TGCTCACTCCCCCCTGGGCAGGGTGGAAACACCATATATTTT
CDR3 protein: CSLPPGQGGNTIYF

J gene: TRBJ2-7
V gene: TRBV14
D gene: -
clone size: -
CDR3 DNA: TGTGCCAGCAGCCAGGGCCTTCGGAACAGTCCCTACGAGCAGTACTTC
CDR3 protein: CASSQGLRNSPYEQYF

J gene: TRBJ1-5
V gene: TRBV5-1
D gene: -
clone size: -
CDR3 DNA: TGCGCCAGCAGCTTGGTAGGGGATGCGAATCAGCCCCAGCATTTT
CDR3 protein: CASSLVGDANQPQHF

J gene: TRBJ2-3
V gene: TRBV7-2
D gene: TRBD2
clone size: -
CDR3 DNA: TGTGCCAGCAGCTTCACTAGCGCCGGGAGCACAGATACGCAGTATTTT
CDR3 protein: CASSFTSAGSTDTQYF

J gene: TRBJ2-5
V gene: TRBV5-1
D gene: TRBD2
clone size: -
CDR3 DNA: TGCGCCAGCAGCTTGCTAGTAGCGGGGGGACTTCTTCAAGAGACCCAGTACTTC
CDR3 protein: CASSLLVAGGLLQETQYF

J gene: TRBJ1-2
V gene: TRBV7-8
D gene: -
clone size: -
CDR3 DNA: TGTGCCAGCAGCTTACAACGGAACTATGGCTACACCTTC
CDR3 protein: CASSLQRNYGYTF

J gene: TRBJ1-3
V gene: TRBV10-2
D gene: TRBD1
clone size: -
CDR3 DNA: TGCGCCAGCAGAGGGACAGCAGACTCTGGAAACACCATATATTTT
CDR3 protein: CASRGTADSGNTIYF

J gene: TRBJ1-1
V gene: TRBV19
D gene: TRBD1
clone size: -
CDR3 DNA: TGTGCCAGTAGTACTCAGGGGGAGAACACTGAAGCTTTCTTT
CDR3 protein: CASSTQGENTEAFF

J gene: TRBJ1-4
V gene: TRBV6-1
D gene: -
clone size: -
CDR3 DNA: TGTGCCAGCAGTGAAGAAATACAGGGAACTAATGAAAAACTGTTTTTT
CDR3 protein: CASSEEIQGTNEKLFF

J gene: TRBJ1-1
V gene: TRBV29-1
D gene: -
clone size: -
CDR3 DNA: TGCAGCGTTGCTGTCCAGATGAACACTGAAGCTTTCTTT
CDR3 protein: CSVAVQMNTEAFF

J gene: TRBJ1-1
V gene: TRBV7-9
D gene: -
clone size: -
CDR3 DNA: TGTGCCAGCAGCTTGACAGCGAACACTGAAGCTTTCTTT
CDR3 protein: CASSLTANTEAFF

J gene: TRBJ1-3
V gene: TRBV7-8
D gene: -
clone size: -
CDR3 DNA: TGTGCCAGCAGCGCAGGTCGGGCGGGCGCGGACACCATATATTTT
CDR3 protein: CASSAGRAGADTIYF

J gene: TRBJ2-2
V gene: TRBV7-9
D gene: TRBD1
clone size: once
CDR3 DNA: TGTGCCAGCAGCCCGGACAGGAGCCAGAACACCGGGGAGCTGTTTTTT
CDR3 protein: CASSPDRSQNTGELFF

J gene: TRBJ1-3
V gene: TRBV5-1
D gene: TRBD1
clone size: few
CDR3 DNA: TGCGCCAGCAGCTTTAGCAGGGGGACTGGAAACACCATATATTTT
CDR3 protein: CASSFSRGTGNTIYF

J gene: TRBJ1-5
V gene: TRBV5-6
D gene: -
clone size: -
CDR3 DNA: TGTGCCAGCAGCTTGGGGGACAAGCCTACTCATCAGCCCCAGCATTTT
CDR3 protein: CASSLGDKPTHQPQHF

J gene: TRBJ2-6
V gene: TRBV6-1
D gene: -
clone size: -
CDR3 DNA: TGTGCCAGCAGTGAAGGGGGGGCTGGGGCCAACGTCCTGACTTTC
CDR3 protein: CASSEGGAGANVLTF

J gene: TRBJ2-7
V gene: TRBV7-8
D gene: -
clone size: -
CDR3 DNA: TGTGCCAGCAGCTTAGTGGCAGGGAACGAGCAGTACTTC
CDR3 protein: CASSLVAGNEQYF

J gene: TRBJ1-1
V gene: TRBV5-1
D gene: TRBD1
clone size: -
CDR3 DNA: TGCGCCAGCAGCTTGGACAGGGGGGTAGCTTTCTTT
CDR3 protein: CASSLDRGVAFF

J gene: TRBJ1-1
V gene: TRBV7-8
D gene: -
clone size: once
CDR3 DNA: TGTGCCAGCAGCTCTGGGACTCTGAACACTGAAGCTTTCTTT
CDR3 protein: CASSSGTLNTEAFF

J gene: TRBJ1-1
V gene: TRBV18
D gene: TRBD1
clone size: few
CDR3 DNA: TGTGCCAGCTCGGATGGGACAGGGCTTATGAACACTGAAGCTTTCTTT
CDR3 protein: CASSDGTGLMNTEAFF

J gene: TRBJ2-5
V gene: TRBV29-1
D gene: -
clone size: -
CDR3 DNA: TGCAGCGTTAAGGGCCCCCAGGGGTTCGGGGAGACCCAGTACTTC
CDR3 protein: CSVKGPQGFGETQYF

J gene: TRBJ2-3
V gene: TRBV6-6
D gene: -
clone size: -
CDR3 DNA: TGTGCCAGCAGGACGACAGGCCCTGGCACAGATACGCAGTATTTT
CDR3 protein: CASRTTGPGTDTQYF

J gene: TRBJ1-4
V gene: TRBV20-1
D gene: TRBD1
clone size: few
CDR3 DNA: TGCAGTGCTTCCCAAACAGGGGCACTGTTTTTT
CDR3 protein: CSASQTGALFF

J gene: TRBJ1-3
V gene: TRBV3-1/TRBV3-2
D gene: TRBD1
clone size: few
CDR3 DNA: TGTGCCAGCAGCCAGGGGGGACAGGGGGCCTCTGGAAACACCATATATTTT
CDR3 protein: CASSQGGQGASGNTIYF

J gene: TRBJ1-3
V gene: TRBV2
D gene: TRBD1
clone size: -
CDR3 DNA: TGTGCCAGCAACAAACAGGGGAAGGCTGGAAACACCATATATTTT
CDR3 protein: CASNKQGKAGNTIYF

J gene: TRBJ1-2
V gene: TRBV30
D gene: -
clone size: -
CDR3 DNA: TGTGCCTGGAGTGTAGCGGGGGCCGGCTACACCTTC
CDR3 protein: CAWSVAGAGYTF